This is a list of T cell receptor beta chains from one sample in a study of blood T cell repertoires in COVID-19. Profiling relied on immunoSEQ multiplex PCR, and the TCRdb table lists in-frame clones only, not all of them. This sample carries approximately 270,000 clones, roughly 88% of them seen once, and the ten largest clones take around 1.8%. The source material was PBMCs or T cells enriched from blood (not recorded which). These receptors were taken from a woman aged 45-65 years who had recovered from COVID-19. Each CDR3 is given with its conserved first and last residue. A D gene is named only where the DNA matches it firmly. Where a row states a size, it is once, few, many or the class of an expanded clone; other rows omit it.

-,-,TRBJ1-5,TRBV28,TGTGCCAGCAGTTTACTTGGCAATCAGCCCCAGCATTTT,CASSLLGNQPQHF
few,-,TRBJ2-7,TRBV28,TGTGCCAGCAGCCCGTTATACAGGGACGGCGAGCAGTACTTC,CASSPLYRDGEQYF
-,TRBD1,TRBJ1-1,TRBV19,TGTGCCAGTAGTCCCCACAGGGGGGGGACTGAAGCTTTCTTT,CASSPHRGGTEAFF
-,TRBD1,TRBJ2-7,TRBV11-3,TGTGCCAGCAGCCCCCGAGTACCGGGACAGGGGTCCTACGAGCAGTACTTC,CASSPRVPGQGSYEQYF
-,TRBD1,TRBJ2-3,TRBV18,TGTGCCAGCTCACCAAGGGGGACAGGGCGGTACGGCACAGATACGCAGTATTTT,CASSPRGTGRYGTDTQYF
few,-,TRBJ2-1,TRBV27,TGTGCCACCCAACGGTTACAGGGAAACTACAATGAGCAGTTCTTC,CATQRLQGNYNEQFF
-,TRBD2,TRBJ2-2,TRBV5-6,TGTGCCAGCAGCTCGGGGACGGGACTAGCGGGAGTGGGGGAGCTGTTTTTT,CASSSGTGLAGVGELFF
-,TRBD1,TRBJ1-2,TRBV27,TGTGCCAGCGCTCGGACAGGAAACCTCTATGGCTACACCTTC,CASARTGNLYGYTF
few,-,TRBJ2-7,TRBV10-3,TGTGCCATCAGGGGGGCCAGTGCTCGCTACGAGCAGTACTTC,CAIRGASARYEQYF
-,-,TRBJ1-2,TRBV5-5,TGTGCCAGCAACCTGGGAGGGTATGGCTACACCTTC,CASNLGGYGYTF
-,-,TRBJ2-7,TRBV11-2,TGTGCCAGCAGCCCGCTGGGGACTGGGGTATCGGAGCAGTACTTC,CASSPLGTGVSEQYF
once,TRBD1,TRBJ1-1,TRBV29-1,TGCAGCGTTGAAAGCAGGACAGGAAAGAACACTGAAGCTTTCTTT,CSVESRTGKNTEAFF
-,-,TRBJ2-5,TRBV19,TGTGCCAGTAGTATGGGGCCCCAAGAGACCCAGTACTTC,CASSMGPQETQYF
-,TRBD1,TRBJ2-7,TRBV7-9,TGTGCCAGCAGCTTAGGGACAGGACCCTACGAGCAGTACTTC,CASSLGTGPYEQYF
once,-,TRBJ2-2,TRBV27,TGTGCCAGCAGCCTTGGGGCTCCTAGTGGAATGAACACCGGGGAGCTGTTTTTT,CASSLGAPSGMNTGELFF
-,-,TRBJ1-5,TRBV7-2,TGTGCCAGCAGCCCGACGGGGGGTTGGCAGCCCCAGCATTTT,CASSPTGGWQPQHF
-,TRBD1,TRBJ2-3,TRBV7-9,TGTGCCAGCAGCTTAGCTCCGGGACAGGAAGTAACAGATACGCAGTATTTT,CASSLAPGQEVTDTQYF
-,TRBD1,TRBJ1-1,TRBV29-1,TGCAGCGTTGAATATCGGGACAGGGGGCCGAAGGCTTTCTTT,CSVEYRDRGPKAFF
-,TRBD1,TRBJ1-6,TRBV27,TGTGCCAGCAGTTATCGGGACAGGGGGTTTTCACCCCTCCACTTT,CASSYRDRGFSPLHF
-,TRBD1,TRBJ2-3,TRBV2,TGTGCCAGCAGTGAGTTGACAGGGGGCCCCACAGATACGCAGTATTTT,CASSELTGGPTDTQYF
-,-,TRBJ2-7,TRBV9,TGTGCCAGCAGCGCCTCCGGGACATCCTACGAGCAGTACTTC,CASSASGTSYEQYF
-,-,TRBJ2-1,TRBV18,TGTGCCAGCTCACTCCCGGGACACAGGTTAGGTGAGCAGTTCTTC,CASSLPGHRLGEQFF
-,TRBD2,TRBJ2-7,TRBV28,TGTGCCAGCAGAACCTTCGGACTAGCGGGATCCTACGAGCAGTACTTC,CASRTFGLAGSYEQYF
few,TRBD1,TRBJ2-2,TRBV19,TGTGCCAGTAGTTCCGACTTAACCGGGACAGGGGGCGTCGGGGAGCTGTTTTTT,CASSSDLTGTGGVGELFF
-,-,TRBJ2-1,TRBV29-1,TGCAGCGTTAGCGCAGGGTCCAATGAGCAGTTCTTC,CSVSAGSNEQFF
-,TRBD1,TRBJ1-1,TRBV4-1,TGCGCCAGCAGTCCCGGGACAGTGAACACTGAAGCTTTCTTT,CASSPGTVNTEAFF
-,TRBD1,TRBJ2-2,TRBV7-9,TGTGCCAGCAGTCGACAGGGCACCGGGGAGCTGTTTTTT,CASSRQGTGELFF
-,-,TRBJ2-1,TRBV11-2,TGTGCCAGCAGCTTTCGCGGGCTCTCCTACAATGAGCAGTTCTTC,CASSFRGLSYNEQFF
-,-,TRBJ1-1,TRBV21-1,TGTGCCAGCATCGTAACTGAAGCTTTCTTT,CASIVTEAFF
-,-,TRBJ1-2,TRBV6-5,TGTGCCAGCAGTTACTCGGGCCTTCAGGGATTGGGCTACACCTTC,CASSYSGLQGLGYTF
-,-,TRBJ2-1,TRBV29-1,TGCAGCGTTGCAACGGATCTAGGCAATGAGCAGTTCTTC,CSVATDLGNEQFF
-,-,TRBJ2-7,TRBV11-3,TGTGCCAGCAGCGTTAGGCGCACAGCTAACCTATACGAGCAGTACTTC,CASSVRRTANLYEQYF
-,-,TRBJ1-2,TRBV2,TGTGCCAGCAGTGAAGCGGGGAGGATATGGGGCTACACCTTC,CASSEAGRIWGYTF
-,TRBD2,TRBJ2-5,TRBV28,TGTGCCAGCAGTTTAGGAGTCGGGGGGACTCAAGAGACCCAGTACTTC,CASSLGVGGTQETQYF
-,-,TRBJ2-1,TRBV15,TGTGCCACCAGCAAGGACAGATGGTACAATGAGCAGTTCTTC,CATSKDRWYNEQFF
-,-,TRBJ1-2,TRBV29-1,TGCAGCGTTGAACTAAACTATGGCTACACCTTC,CSVELNYGYTF
-,TRBD2,TRBJ2-7,TRBV6-4,TGTGCCAGCAGTCTTAGCGGGAGCGCTCATTTACAGCAGTACTTC,CASSLSGSAHLQQYF
-,TRBD2,TRBJ2-7,TRBV7-9,TGTGCCAGCAGCCAAACTAGCGGCTCCTACGAGCAGTACTTC,CASSQTSGSYEQYF
-,-,TRBJ1-5,TRBV12-3/TRBV12-4,TGTGCCAGCAGTTTGACAGGTAATCAGCCCCAGCATTTT,CASSLTGNQPQHF
-,TRBD2,TRBJ2-3,TRBV7-6,TGTGCCAGCAGTCCAGCGGGAGGGCCTGGAGATACGCAGTATTTT,CASSPAGGPGDTQYF
-,TRBD2,TRBJ2-7,TRBV18,TGTGCCAGCTCACCGGCCGAAGGCGCGGGAGGTGGGGAGCAGTACTTC,CASSPAEGAGGGEQYF
-,-,TRBJ2-7,TRBV6-5,TGTGCCAGCAGTTATATCACCAGGTCCGACGAGCAGTACTTC,CASSYITRSDEQYF
-,-,TRBJ2-4,TRBV5-1,TGCGCCAGCAGCTTCGGAAGCGGAGCCAAAAACATTCAGTACTTC,CASSFGSGAKNIQYF
-,TRBD2,TRBJ2-7,TRBV28,TGTGCCAGCAGCTTAGGACTAGCGGGCGCCTACGAGCAGTACTTC,CASSLGLAGAYEQYF
-,-,TRBJ1-1,TRBV3-1/TRBV3-2,TGTGCCAGCAGCCAGGTCTGGAGGGGGAACACTGAAGCTTTCTTT,CASSQVWRGNTEAFF